This TCR beta chain was retrieved from a study of T cells in localized non-small cell lung cancer (dated by TCRdb to 2020 to 2022). With respect to the entire study: T cell repertoires of about 240 early-stage NSCLC patients were analyzed, with tumors being compared against uninvolved tumor-adjacent lungs. All 250 or so NSCLC patients in the cohort were treatment-naive and had localized lung tumors that were resected. The mean age of the NSCLC patients was about 67 years, with 130 or so men and around 110 women. Points the paper makes about the study in general: Uninvolved tumor-adjacent lung showed the highest T cell clonality, higher than tumor, which suggests more focused antigenic responses in the uninvolved tumor-adjacent lung. Higher blood T cell density associated with longer overall survival, while higher adjacent-lung clonality associated with shorter survival. Of the top 100 tumor clones, a median of roughly 56 were detected in paired uninvolved adjacent lung; around 27 were also among that lung's top 100. Multi-region tumor sequencing was not performed, so intratumor heterogeneity could not be excluded. Since the design was exploratory, TCR variables were selected using unadjusted p-values with no false-discovery rate correction.

As concerns this clone: Its target antigen remains unknown. No base-level quality is on record; no much larger clone is a single base apart.

At diagnosis, tumor, uninvolved tumor-adjacent lung and peripheral blood were collected and then preserved as a mix of FFPE and fresh-frozen material. TCR beta CDR3 regions were sequenced from DNA using the immunoSEQ Assay. The study's own analysis went as follows. To compute T cell density, TCR beta template counts were normalized to usable DNA, which was estimated by amplifying housekeeping genes. Using the preseqR package, richness was estimated by extrapolating to 120,000 templates for tissue samples and 400,000 templates for PBMC samples. Clonality was taken to be one minus Pielou's evenness. Tissue-enriched TCRs were identified by differential abundance testing using productive amino-acid clonotypes, minimum total count 5 and alpha 0.1. The Jaccard Index and the Morisita Overlap Index were used to measure how much the repertoires overlapped between compartments. GLIPH grouped TCR beta CDR3s together with public tetramer-defined viral CDR3s, and a viral motif had to include at least three viral sequences and show V-gene enrichment. TCRdb took this table from immuneACCESS and kept in-frame rearrangements with V and J called. Such tables lack part of the clones; where checked against another copy, unresolved V genes explain under half of the gap, and the rest is unexplained. V and J calls and clone size are given by that table; D and trimming were obtained from the DNA. Here the sample has 890 or so clones; less than 20% occur a single time. Together, the top ten hold around 11% of the sample.

The germline V gene specifies SGHNT as CDR1 and YENEEA as CDR2. V is pared back by 4 bases and J by 0 bases, with 12 bases lying between the germline termini. From the cysteine up to the phenylalanine, the CDR3 has a length of 15 residues. The CDR3 DNA has 45 bases and is translated from base 1. The chain links TRBV11-3 with TRBJ1-2, with an unclear D gene assignment. The sample consisted of lung tumor tissue, taken before any cancer treatment. The clonotype was recovered from a man between 35 and 75 years old with stage II squamous cell lung carcinoma. The CDR3 reads as follows: CASSSGASANYGYTF. The DNA is as follows: TGTGCCAGCAGCTCGGGAGCCTCAGCTAACTATGGCTACACCTTC.